The entry below gives a single T cell receptor (beta chain) sequence along with its context. Its antigen is not identified. In germline, CDR1 is MNHEY, CDR2 SMNVEV (reference sequence). The CDR3 length is 15 residues. V lost 0 bases and J 1 base, leaving 9 bases between the germline ends. This sample was included in a study of shared clonotypes between healthy human individuals. Study-wide results and limits: The authors sampled blood alone, and tissue repertoires likely differ.

Clones were sequenced by immunoSEQ multiplex PCR, and TCRdb holds only the in-frame ones, with some missing. The sample lists 950,000 to 1,100,000 clones, roughly 74% seen once, with under 0.8% in the top ten. This sequence was found in a young man in good health. Some clones in this sample may be carry-over from other donors' samples. Source material: memory CD4+ T cells from PBMCs. Stated subset: CD45RA-negative fraction. J is TRBJ1-2 and V is TRBV27; D remains unclear. The CDR3 protein is CASSLSGGLNYGYTF. In DNA, the CDR3 is TGTGCCAGCAGTTTATCTGGCGGGCTTAACTATGGCTACACCTTC.